This TCR beta chain was sequenced during a study of OX40 agonist ivuxolimab in advanced cancers. Study as a whole: Ivuxolimab, which is an agonistic anti-OX40 (CD134) antibody, was administered to the patients. Of mixed ages from about 23 to 79 and averaging approximately 60 years, the group was more than 65% male.

The protocol was immunoSEQ multiplex PCR, while the TCRdb copy is restricted to in-frame clones and leaves out a portion. The sample carries approximately 90,000 clones, about 90% recorded once. The input for sequencing was CD4+ or CD8+ T cells sorted from blood, taken in a trial of the OX40 agonist ivuxolimab. This TCR was sampled from an adult with an advanced solid tumor such as melanoma, head and neck, liver or kidney cancer.

The CDR3 loop is CASSLGLAGVTDTQYF. The CDR3 DNA is TGCGCCAGCAGCTTGGGACTAGCGGGAGTGACAGATACGCAGTATTTT. The chain couples TRBV5-1 to TRBJ2-3; 12 bases are shared with TRBD2. Per germline, CDR1 SGHRS and CDR2 YFSETQ. The ends lost 0 bases at V and 3 bases at J; junction bases unmatched: 2. The CDR3 sequence is 16 residues long.